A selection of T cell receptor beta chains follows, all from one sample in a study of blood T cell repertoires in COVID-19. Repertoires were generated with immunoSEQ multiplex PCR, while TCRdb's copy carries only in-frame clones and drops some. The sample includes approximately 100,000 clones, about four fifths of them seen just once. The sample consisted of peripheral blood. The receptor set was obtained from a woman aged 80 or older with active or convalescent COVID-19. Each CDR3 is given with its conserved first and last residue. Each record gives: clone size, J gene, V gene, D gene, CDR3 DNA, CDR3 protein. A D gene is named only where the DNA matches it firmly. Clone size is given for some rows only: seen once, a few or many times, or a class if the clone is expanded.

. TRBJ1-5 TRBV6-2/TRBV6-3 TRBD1 TGTGCCAGCAGTTACTCCGGGACAGGGGGCTTTAAACGCAATCAGCCCCAGCATTTT CASSYSGTGGFKRNQPQHF
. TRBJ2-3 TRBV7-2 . TGTGCCAGCAGCTCCCCTAGCACAGATACGCAGTATTTT CASSSPSTDTQYF
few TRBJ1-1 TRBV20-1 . TGCAGTGCTAGTCGCGGGAACACTGAAGCTTTCTTT CSASRGNTEAFF
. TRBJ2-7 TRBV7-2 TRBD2 TGTGCCAGCAGCTTGAACCTAGCGGGAGGTGGCGAGTCCTACGAGCAGTACTTC CASSLNLAGGGESYEQYF
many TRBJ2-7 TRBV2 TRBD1 TGTGCCAGCAGTGAACCTGGGACAGGGAAGGCCTACGAGCAGTACTTC CASSEPGTGKAYEQYF
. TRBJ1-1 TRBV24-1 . TGTGCCACCAGTGATGTTAAGAACACTGAAGCTTTCTTT CATSDVKNTEAFF
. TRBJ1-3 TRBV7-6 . TGTGCCAGCAGCTCGATTAGGGGTGGGAACACCATATATTTT CASSSIRGGNTIYF
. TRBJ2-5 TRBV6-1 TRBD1 TGTGCCAGCAGTGAAGCTTGGGGCCGACAGGGGAAGACCCAGTACTTC CASSEAWGRQGKTQYF
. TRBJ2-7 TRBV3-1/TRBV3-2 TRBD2 TGTGCCAGCAGCCAGGCACTAGCGGGGGCATCCTACGAGCAGTACTTC CASSQALAGASYEQYF
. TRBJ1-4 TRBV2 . TGTGCCAGCAGTGATTACAACTATAATGAAAAACTGTTTTTT CASSDYNYNEKLFF
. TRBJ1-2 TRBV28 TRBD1 TGTGCCAGCAGCCCGTACAGGGGTGGCTATGGCTACACCTTC CASSPYRGGYGYTF
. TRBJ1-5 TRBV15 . TGTGCCACCAGCAGAGGAGTAGTCAGCGGTCCGGCCCAGCATTTT CATSRGVVSGPAQHF
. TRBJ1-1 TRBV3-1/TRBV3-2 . TGTGCCAGCAGCCCTTCCGGGGTGAGGACTGAAGCTTTCTTT CASSPSGVRTEAFF
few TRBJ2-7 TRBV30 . TGTGCCTGGAGTGAGTGGGGGGATCCCTACGAGCAGTACTTC CAWSEWGDPYEQYF
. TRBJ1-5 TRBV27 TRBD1 TGTGCCAGCAGTGCTATGGGCCGGGTCATGCAGGGGGATCAGCCCCAGCATTTT CASSAMGRVMQGDQPQHF
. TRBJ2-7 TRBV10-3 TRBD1 TGTGCCATCAGTGGGCGACAGGGCCTCACCTACGAGCAGTACTTC CAISGRQGLTYEQYF
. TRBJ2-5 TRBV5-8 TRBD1 TGTGCCAGCAGCTCGGGTGCGACAGGGACGAAAGAGACCCAGTACTTC CASSSGATGTKETQYF
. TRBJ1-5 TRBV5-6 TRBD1 TGTGCCAGCAGCTTGGGGGGGACAGCTAGCAATCAGCCCCAGCATTTT CASSLGGTASNQPQHF
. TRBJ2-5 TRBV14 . TGTGCCAGCAGCCTCGGGAACAGAGAGACCCAGTACTTC CASSLGNRETQYF
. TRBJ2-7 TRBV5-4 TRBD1 TGTGCCAGCAGGCCGACAGGGGCCGATTACGAGCAGTACTTC CASRPTGADYEQYF
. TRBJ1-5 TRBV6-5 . TGTGCCAGCAGGATCCAGGGGAACAATCAGCCCCAGCATTTT CASRIQGNNQPQHF
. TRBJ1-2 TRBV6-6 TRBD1 TGTGCCAGCAGTTATCCCGGGACAGACTATGGCTACACCTTC CASSYPGTDYGYTF
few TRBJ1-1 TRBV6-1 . TGTGCCAGCAGTGAAGGGGTTGGGCTCGGAGCTTTCTTT CASSEGVGLGAFF
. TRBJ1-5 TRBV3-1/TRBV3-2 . TGTGCCAGCAGCCAAGACAGGGCGAATCAGCCCCAGCATTTT CASSQDRANQPQHF
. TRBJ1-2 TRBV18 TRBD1 TGTGCCAGCTCACCAGGGACAGCTACTAACTATGGCTACACCTTC CASSPGTATNYGYTF
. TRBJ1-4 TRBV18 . TGTGCCAGCTCACCACCAGGTCGGGGTAATGAAAAACTGTTTTTT CASSPPGRGNEKLFF
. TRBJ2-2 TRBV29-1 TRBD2 TGCAGCGTTGAAGTAATCGGGGGGGCCCGGGAGCTGTTTTTT CSVEVIGGARELFF
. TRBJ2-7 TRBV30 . TGTGCCTGGAGTCGGGGGGCGTACGAGCAGTACTTC CAWSRGAYEQYF
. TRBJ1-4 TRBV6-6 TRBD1 TGTGCCAGCAGGGACTCGGGACAGGGTAATGAAAAACTGTTTTTT CASRDSGQGNEKLFF
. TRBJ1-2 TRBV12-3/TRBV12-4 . TGTGCCAGCAGTTTTTTAAGAGTATATGGCTACACCTTC CASSFLRVYGYTF
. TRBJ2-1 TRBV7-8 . TGTGCCAGCAGCCCCCCCCTAGCGTCTATCTACAATGAGCAGTTCTTC CASSPPLASIYNEQFF
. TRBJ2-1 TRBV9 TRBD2 TGTGCCAGCAGCGTCTCGACTAGCGGGAGCAATGAGCAGTTCTTC CASSVSTSGSNEQFF
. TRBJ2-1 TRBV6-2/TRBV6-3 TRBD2 TGTGCCAGCAGTCCGCTAGCGGGAAACCGCAATGAGCAGTTCTTC CASSPLAGNRNEQFF
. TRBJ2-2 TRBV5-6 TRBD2 TGTGCCACCATGAGACTAGCGGCTTTCACCGGGGAGCTGTTTTTT CATMRLAAFTGELFF
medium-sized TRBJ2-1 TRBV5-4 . TGTGCCAGCAGCTTTTCCGGCGGTGAGCAGTTCTTC CASSFSGGEQFF